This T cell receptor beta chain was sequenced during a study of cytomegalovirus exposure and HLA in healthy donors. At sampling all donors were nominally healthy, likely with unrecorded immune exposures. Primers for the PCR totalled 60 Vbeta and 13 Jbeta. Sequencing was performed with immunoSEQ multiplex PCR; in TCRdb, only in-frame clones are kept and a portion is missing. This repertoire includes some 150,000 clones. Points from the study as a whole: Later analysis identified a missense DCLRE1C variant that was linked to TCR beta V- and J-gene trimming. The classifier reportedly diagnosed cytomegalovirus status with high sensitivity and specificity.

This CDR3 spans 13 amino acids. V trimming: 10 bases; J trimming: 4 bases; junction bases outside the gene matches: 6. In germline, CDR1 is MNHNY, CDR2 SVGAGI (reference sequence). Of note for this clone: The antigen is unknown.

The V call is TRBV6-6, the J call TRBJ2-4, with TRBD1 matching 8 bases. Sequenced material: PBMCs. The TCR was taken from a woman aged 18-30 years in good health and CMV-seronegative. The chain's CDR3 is CATARTGKNIQYF. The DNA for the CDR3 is TGTGCCACGGCTAGGACAGGGAAAAACATTCAGTACTTC.